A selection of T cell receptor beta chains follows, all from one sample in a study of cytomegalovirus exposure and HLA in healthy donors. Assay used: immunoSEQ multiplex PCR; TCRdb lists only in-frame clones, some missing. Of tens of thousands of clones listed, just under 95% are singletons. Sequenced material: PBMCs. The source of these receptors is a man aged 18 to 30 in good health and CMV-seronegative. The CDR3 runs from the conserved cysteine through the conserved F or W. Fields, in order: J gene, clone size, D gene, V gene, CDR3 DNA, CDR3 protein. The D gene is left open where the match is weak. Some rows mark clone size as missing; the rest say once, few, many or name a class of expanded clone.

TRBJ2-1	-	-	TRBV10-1	TGCGCCAGCAGTGAGTCGACGATTTCCGCGGGTGAGCAGTTCTTC	CASSESTISAGEQFF
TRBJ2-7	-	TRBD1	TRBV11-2	TGTGCCAGCAGCTCGCGCGGACAGGGGGTAGCGCAGTACTTC	CASSSRGQGVAQYF
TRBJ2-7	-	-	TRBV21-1	TGTGCCAGCATTACGGCGGAGTCCTACGAGCAGTACTTC	CASITAESYEQYF
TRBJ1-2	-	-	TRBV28	TGTGCCAGCAGTTCGACAACATATAACTATGGCTACACCTTC	CASSSTTYNYGYTF
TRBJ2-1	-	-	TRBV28	TGTGCCAGCAGTCCGGACTCCGACTGGGGGCAGTTCTTC	CASSPDSDWGQFF
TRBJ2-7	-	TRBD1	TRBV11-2	TGTGCCAGCAGCTCGGACAGGGGTACCCCCTACGAGCAGTACTTC	CASSSDRGTPYEQYF
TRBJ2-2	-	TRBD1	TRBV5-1	TGCGCCAGCAGCTCCGGGACAGGGCCCGGGGAGCTGTTTTTT	CASSSGTGPGELFF
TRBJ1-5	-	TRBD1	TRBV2	TGTGCCAGCATGGGACAGGGTTTTAGCAATCAGCCCCAGCATTTT	CASMGQGFSNQPQHF
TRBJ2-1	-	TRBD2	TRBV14	TGTGCCAGCAGCCCCACTATAGCGGGGTTGGGTGAGCAGTTCTTC	CASSPTIAGLGEQFF
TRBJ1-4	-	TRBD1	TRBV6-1	TGTGCCAGCAGTGACGGACAGGGGGCTGAAAAACTGTTTTTT	CASSDGQGAEKLFF
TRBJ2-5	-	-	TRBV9	TGTGCCAGCAGCGTAGGGGTAGCGTTACAAGAGACCCAGTACTTC	CASSVGVALQETQYF
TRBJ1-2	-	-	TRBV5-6	TGTGCCAGTGCCCCAGGGGTGGACCTTGGCTACACCTTC	CASAPGVDLGYTF
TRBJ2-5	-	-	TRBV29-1	TGCAGCGTTGAACAGGACAGACAAGAGACCCAGTACTTC	CSVEQDRQETQYF
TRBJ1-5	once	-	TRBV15	TGTGCCACCAACGGCGGGGGGTCGGCCCCAAGTGGCAATCAGCCCCAGCATTTT	CATNGGGSAPSGNQPQHF
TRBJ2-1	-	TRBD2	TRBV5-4	TGTGCCAGCAGCTTGGAACTAGCGGAGTCCTACAATGAGCAGTTCTTC	CASSLELAESYNEQFF
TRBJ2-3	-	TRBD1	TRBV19	TGTGCCAGTAGTCCCATGACAGGGTTTAGCACAGATACGCAGTATTTT	CASSPMTGFSTDTQYF
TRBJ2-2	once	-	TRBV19	TGTGCCAGTAGTATAGATCCTCTGAGGGGCAGGGGCGGGGAGCTGTTTTTT	CASSIDPLRGRGGELFF
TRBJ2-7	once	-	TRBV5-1	TGCGCCAGCAGCTCTTCCGGGACCGGCGGGAACGAGCAGTACTTC	CASSSSGTGGNEQYF
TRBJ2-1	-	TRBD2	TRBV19	TGTGCCAGTAGTGGGACTATTTACAATGAGCAGTTCTTC	CASSGTIYNEQFF
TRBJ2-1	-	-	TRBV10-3	TGTGCCATCAGTGAGTCCACGAGCCCCAATGAGCAGTTCTTC	CAISESTSPNEQFF